The rows below give T cell receptor beta chains drawn from one sample of a study of T cells in Graves' hyperthyroidism and ophthalmopathy. In TCRdb, the multiplex PCR reads were re-called with MiXCR into one record per CDR3 protein. The sample consists of about 380,000 distinct CDR3 sequences, about 15% of them appearing once. The sequencing sample was made of blood. The receptors were sampled from a woman between 25 and 40 years old with Graves' ophthalmopathy. Both conserved end residues are part of each CDR3. The D gene is left open where the match is weak. Clone size appears in some rows only: once, few, many, or a class for an expanded clone.

V gene	D gene	J gene	clone size	CDR3 DNA	CDR3 protein
TRBV29-1	.	TRBJ2-1	many	TGCAGCGTTGGACTACCGGGCTATGAGCAGTTCTTC	CSVGLPGYEQFF
TRBV5-4	.	TRBJ2-5	many	TGTGCCAGCAGTCCCGGGGGGCCCAAGACCCAGTACTTC	CASSPGGPKTQYF
TRBV7-9	.	TRBJ2-7	few	TGTGCCAGCAGCTTTAGGGGCCACGAGCAGTACTTC	CASSFRGHEQYF
TRBV20-1	.	TRBJ1-2	many	TGCAGTGCTAGACGGCAGCGAGCAATGGGAGGCTACACCTTC	CSARRQRAMGGYTF
TRBV5-5	TRBD2	TRBJ2-3	many	TGTGCCAGCAGTCCCGGACTAGCGGGGGGCCCTAGCACAGATACGCAGTATTTT	CASSPGLAGGPSTDTQYF
TRBV7-2	.	TRBJ1-3	.	TGTGCCAGCAGCTTAACCCCACCGGGCGGGGACTCTGGAAACACCATATATTTT	CASSLTPPGGDSGNTIYF
TRBV2	TRBD1	TRBJ2-5	many	TGTGCCAGCGGGGACAGGGGCCGACAAGAGACCCAGTACTTC	CASGDRGRQETQYF
TRBV18	TRBD1	TRBJ2-7	many	TGTGCCAGCTCAGACAGGGTCGATCCCTTATCGAATCCGTCCTACGAGCAGTACTTC	CASSDRVDPLSNPSYEQYF
TRBV7-9	.	TRBJ1-1	many	TGTGCCAGCAGCCCCACAAAGGTGGACACTGAAGCTTTCTTT	CASSPTKVDTEAFF
TRBV28	.	TRBJ2-5	few	TGTGCCAGCACCCTAAGGGTGACTGGGGAGACCCAGTACTTC	CASTLRVTGETQYF
TRBV19	TRBD1	TRBJ2-4	few	TGTGCCAGTAGCCACAGGGGAAACATTCAGTACTTC	CASSHRGNIQYF